These T cell receptor beta chains were read from a single sample in a study of cytomegalovirus exposure and HLA in healthy donors. TCRdb's table, derived via immunoSEQ multiplex PCR, lists solely in-frame clones and lacks some. The sample carries about 310,000 clones, approximately 86% recorded once. Source material: PBMCs. Source of these receptors: a man aged 30 to 45 in good health and CMV-seronegative. CDR3s include the opening cysteine and the closing phenylalanine or tryptophan. Fields, in order: CDR3 protein, CDR3 DNA, CDR3 length, clone size, V gene, J gene, D gene. A D gene is named only where the DNA matches it firmly. Size is omitted from some rows. Given values are once, few, many or a class for expanded clones.

CDR3aa: CASSHPTQPAFF
CDR3nt: TGCGCCAGCAGTCACCCTACCCAACCAGCTTTCTTT
len: 12
abundance: -
v_gene: TRBV23-1
j_gene: TRBJ1-1
d_gene: -

CDR3aa: CASSPTANTGELFF
CDR3nt: TGTGCCAGCTCACCGACAGCGAACACCGGGGAGCTGTTTTTT
len: 14
abundance: once
v_gene: TRBV18
j_gene: TRBJ2-2
d_gene: -

CDR3aa: CASSPLREAKNIQYF
CDR3nt: TGTGCCAGCTCACCACTTCGGGAGGCCAAAAACATTCAGTACTTC
len: 15
abundance: -
v_gene: TRBV18
j_gene: TRBJ2-4
d_gene: -

CDR3aa: CASSYSRGQGNQPQHF
CDR3nt: TGTGCCAGCAGTTACTCGCGGGGGCAGGGCAATCAGCCCCAGCATTTT
len: 16
abundance: -
v_gene: TRBV6-6
j_gene: TRBJ1-5
d_gene: -

CDR3aa: CASSTSGQGESKNIQYF
CDR3nt: TGTGCCAGCAGCACCTCAGGACAGGGAGAATCCAAAAACATTCAGTACTTC
len: 17
abundance: -
v_gene: TRBV7-9
j_gene: TRBJ2-4
d_gene: TRBD1

CDR3aa: CASSEALGQFYGYTF
CDR3nt: TGTGCCAGCAGTGAAGCCCTCGGACAGTTCTATGGCTACACCTTC
len: 15
abundance: -
v_gene: TRBV6-1
j_gene: TRBJ1-2
d_gene: -

CDR3aa: CASSQEAGGTEAFF
CDR3nt: TGTGCCAGCTCACAGGAGGCAGGGGGCACTGAAGCTTTCTTT
len: 14
abundance: -
v_gene: TRBV18
j_gene: TRBJ1-1
d_gene: TRBD1

CDR3aa: CASSLRGNGNTIYF
CDR3nt: TGTGCCAGCAGTTTACGGGGAAATGGAAACACCATATATTTT
len: 14
abundance: -
v_gene: TRBV27
j_gene: TRBJ1-3
d_gene: -

CDR3aa: CASSLEGQGGYEQYF
CDR3nt: TGCGCCAGCAGCTTGGAAGGACAGGGTGGGTACGAGCAGTACTTC
len: 15
abundance: -
v_gene: TRBV5-1
j_gene: TRBJ2-7
d_gene: TRBD1

CDR3aa: CASSQSGGVEIGELFF
CDR3nt: TGCGCCAGCAGCCAGAGCGGGGGGGTCGAGATCGGGGAGCTGTTTTTT
len: 16
abundance: -
v_gene: TRBV4-1
j_gene: TRBJ2-2
d_gene: TRBD2

CDR3aa: CASSYFGTGAYEQYF
CDR3nt: TGTGCCAGCAGTTATTTTGGGACAGGGGCGTACGAGCAGTACTTC
len: 15
abundance: -
v_gene: TRBV6-6
j_gene: TRBJ2-7
d_gene: TRBD1

CDR3aa: CASTGLAGFPYEQYF
CDR3nt: TGTGCCAGCACCGGACTAGCGGGGTTCCCCTACGAGCAGTACTTC
len: 15
abundance: -
v_gene: TRBV6-1
j_gene: TRBJ2-7
d_gene: TRBD2

CDR3aa: CASRPLDRGNEKLFF
CDR3nt: TGTGCCAGTAGGCCCTTAGACAGGGGCAATGAAAAACTGTTTTTT
len: 15
abundance: -
v_gene: TRBV19
j_gene: TRBJ1-4
d_gene: TRBD1

CDR3aa: CASSLGSITDTQYF
CDR3nt: TGTGCCAGCAGCCTCGGGTCGATCACAGATACGCAGTATTTT
len: 14
abundance: -
v_gene: TRBV7-7
j_gene: TRBJ2-3
d_gene: -

CDR3aa: CSVVSSGGYNEQFF
CDR3nt: TGCAGCGTTGTTTCCAGCGGGGGTTACAATGAGCAGTTCTTC
len: 14
abundance: -
v_gene: TRBV29-1
j_gene: TRBJ2-1
d_gene: TRBD2

CDR3aa: CASSSYRGRAEKLFF
CDR3nt: TGTGCCAGTAGTTCGTACAGGGGGCGAGCAGAAAAACTGTTTTTT
len: 15
abundance: -
v_gene: TRBV19
j_gene: TRBJ1-4
d_gene: TRBD1

CDR3aa: CASSSLAGYETQYF
CDR3nt: TGTGCCAGCAGTTCACTAGCGGGGTACGAGACCCAGTACTTC
len: 14
abundance: -
v_gene: TRBV7-2
j_gene: TRBJ2-5
d_gene: TRBD2

CDR3aa: CASSFLGQGDYKNIQYF
CDR3nt: TGTGCCAGCAGTTTTCTGGGACAGGGGGACTATAAAAACATTCAGTACTTC
len: 17
abundance: -
v_gene: TRBV7-9
j_gene: TRBJ2-4
d_gene: TRBD1

CDR3aa: CASGEGQVLNQPQHF
CDR3nt: TGTGCCAGCGGCGAGGGACAGGTACTTAATCAGCCCCAGCATTTT
len: 15
abundance: -
v_gene: TRBV2
j_gene: TRBJ1-5
d_gene: TRBD1